This TCR beta chain is drawn from a study of OX40 agonist ivuxolimab in advanced cancers. With regard to the full study: The costimulatory receptor OX40 (CD134) was targeted by ivuxolimab, a fully human IgG2 agonistic monoclonal antibody. The point of sequencing TCRbeta in the periphery was to test whether ivuxolimab changed TCR sequence diversity and drove clonal T-cell expansion. Partial responses occurred in three dose-escalation patients, of whom one had hepatocellular carcinoma and two had cutaneous melanoma. In the dose-escalation cohort, 65% to 85% of patients were male, and the mean age was approximately 60 years with a range of roughly 23 to 90. Among the approximately 50 dose-escalation patients, some 19 had hepatocellular carcinoma, 15 or so melanoma, 9 renal cell carcinoma and 9 head and neck cancer. Prior anti-PD-1, anti-PD-L1 or anti-CTLA-4 therapy was permitted, and checkpoint inhibitors had been received by approximately 39% of dose-escalation patients. The paper describes the monotherapy dose-escalation part (N ≈ 51 patients) of the phase I trial of ivuxolimab. Intravenous ivuxolimab was administered to patients every 2 weeks at six dose levels: 0.01, 0.1, 0.3, 1.5, 3 and 10 mg/kg.

The research as a whole found: Low levels of normalized T-cell clonal expansion were also seen in some patients who did not respond. At doses of 0.1 to 3.0 mg/kg, clonal expansion of both CD4+ and CD8+ T cells in blood was seen between baseline and week 6. Partial responders in the 0.1-3.0 mg/kg groups had among the lowest normalized peripheral clonal expansion, especially among CD8+ T cells. After ivuxolimab, expanded clones were on average more numerous among CD8+ T cells than among CD4+ T cells. The antigen specificity of the clonally expanded peripheral T cells was not determined.

To sequence the TCRbeta CDR3 region, genomic DNA was isolated from the sorted cells. The immunoSEQ Assay was used to sequence the TCRbeta CDR3 regions. TCRdb stores this immuneACCESS table with in-frame sequences only. Part of the clones is absent; in the studies checked, under half of the shortfall reflects unresolved V genes, and no reason is known for the rest. The sample table holds almost 85,000 clones, of which 85% to 90% were seen once. About 0.2% of the sample belongs to the ten largest clones. Turning to this clone: Its antigen remains undetermined. Base-call qualities are not available, and no considerably larger clone is one nucleotide away.

The trial excluded patients who had a history of autoimmune disease or who were on systemic immunosuppression. Peripheral blood for TCR sequencing was collected from all dose cohorts at baseline, on cycle 4 day 1, and on cycle 7 day 1. Samples came from an open-label, multicenter, first-in-human phase I dose-escalation trial of ivuxolimab. Adults with locally advanced or metastatic melanoma, renal cell, hepatocellular, or head and neck squamous cell carcinoma were enrolled in the trial. CD4+ and CD8+ T cells were sorted separately from peripheral blood before TCR sequencing. Spanning cysteine to phenylalanine, the CDR3 consists of 13 amino acids. The entry retains the CDR3 DNA only, 39 bases that are in frame from base 1. V is pared back by 3 bases and J by 2 bases, with 7 bases lying between the germline termini. Per the germline V gene (reference sequence), MNHEY is the CDR1 and SMNVEV is the CDR2.

This TCR came from an adult with an advanced solid tumor such as melanoma, head and neck, liver or kidney cancer. The V and J genes are TRBV27 and TRBJ1-1, with the D segment identity uncertain. The source material was CD4+ or CD8+ T cells sorted from blood, sampled in a trial of the OX40 agonist ivuxolimab. Here is the DNA: TGTGCCAGCAGTTTGCGCTTCAACACTGAAGCTTTCTTT. This gives the protein CASSLRFNTEAFF.